These 21 T cell receptor beta chains came from one sample sequenced in a study of T-cell reconstitution after alpha-beta-depleted transplantation in children. The authors prepared the TCRbeta library with unique molecular identifiers. TCRdb reanalysed the PCR reads using MiXCR and keeps one entry per CDR3 protein. The data contain just under 250,000 distinct CDR3 sequences, 20% to 30% of them singletons. This specimen was PBMCs, taken before TCRalphabeta/CD19-depleted stem cell transplant. These receptors came from a girl aged 2 to 10 with Fanconi anemia, due to receive a stem cell transplant.

This clonotype has at least ten counts. J is TRBJ2-3 and V is TRBV5-1; 8 nucleotides match TRBD1. Germline lookup yields CDR1 SGHRS and CDR2 YFSETQ. V dropped 3 bases and J dropped 0; count of bases not matched to a gene: 6. This CDR3 has 16 amino acids. The CDR3 nucleotides read TGCGCCAGCAGCTCCCTAGGGGACAGGAGCACAGATACGCAGTATTTT. Translated, it gives CASSSLGDRSTDTQYF.

This clonotype was seen many times. The gene calls are TRBV6-4 and TRBJ2-1; 9 bases fit TRBD1. V lost 3 bases to trimming and J lost 0 bases; unmatched junction nucleotides: 3. Germline V gives CDR1 MRHNA, CDR2 SNTAGT. CDR3 length: 16 residues. CDR3 sequence: CASSEGTGSSYNEQFF. CDR3 nucleotide sequence: TGTGCCAGCAGTGAGGGGACAGGGAGCTCCTACAATGAGCAGTTCTTC.

Many counts were recorded for this clonotype. The V gene is TRBV6-1, the J gene TRBJ1-2; possibly TRBD1 for D (5 bases). The length of the CDR3 is 14 residues. Between the trimmed V and J ends, which lost 0 bases and 2 bases, there was a span of 7 bases. CDR1 is MNHNS, CDR2 SASEGT, per germline. The CDR3 spells CASSEAPGNYGYTF. The CDR3 region has the DNA TGTGCCAGCAGTGAAGCTCCAGGGAACTATGGCTACACCTTC.

At least ten counts were recorded for this clonotype. V gene TRBV28 combines with J gene TRBJ2-1, with D tentatively TRBD1 (6 bases). Germline-derived CDR1 and CDR2 are MDHEN and SYDVKM. The CDR3 sequence is 11 residues long. Deletions cut 7 bases from V and 6 bases from J, with 7 bases between. The CDR3 sequence is CASIRGNEQFF. CDR3 nucleotides: TGTGCCAGCATCAGGGGCAATGAGCAGTTCTTC.

The table lists this clonotype with a count of one. The V call is TRBV20-1, the J call TRBJ2-7; D call uncertain. This CDR3 region has 12 residues. Per the germline V gene, CDR1 is DFQATT and CDR2 is SNEGSKA (reference sequence). V lost 6 bases to trimming and J lost 3 bases, with 12 bases between them. The CDR3 DNA reads TGCAGTGCCGCCCCAGACATCTACGAGCAGTACTTC. The encoded protein is CSAAPDIYEQYF.

The gene calls are TRBV20-1 and TRBJ2-1, with 10 bases that match TRBD2. Trimming cost V 6 bases and J 7 bases; bases outside gene matches: 12. CDR1 DFQATT and CDR2 SNEGSKA come from the germline V gene (reference sequence). This CDR3 has 15 residues. CDR3 DNA sequence: TGCAGTGCCTCATATCCGGGACTAGCGCAGAATGAGCAGTTCTTC. This encodes CSASYPGLAQNEQFF.

This clonotype was observed once. The V call is TRBV29-1, the J call TRBJ2-7; no firm D call. The CDR3 length is 12 residues. The germline V and J ends were trimmed by 7 bases and 0 bases, with 10 bases remaining between them. Germline CDR1 reads SQVTM; CDR2 reads ANQGSEA. CDR3 in DNA: TGCAGCGCCGTACCGGGCTCCTACGAGCAGTACTTC. Protein product: CSAVPGSYEQYF.

The chain is built from TRBV30 and TRBJ2-7, with no clear D. Trimming stripped 4 bases from V and 2 bases from J, with 6 bases between. The CDR3 runs to 11 residues. Germline values: CDR1 GTSNPN, CDR2 SVGIG (reference sequence). The CDR3 coding sequence is TGTGCCTGGACGGGTGCCTACGAGCAGTACTTC. It yields the protein CAWTGAYEQYF. Supplemented by reference TRBV30 and TRBJ2-7, the full variable domain reads SQTIHQWPATLVQPVGSPLSLECTVEGTSNPNLYWYRQAAGRGLQLLFYSVGIGQISSEVPQNLSASRPQDRQFILSSKKLLLSDSGFYLCAWTGAYEQYFGPGTRLTVT.

The chain is built from TRBV7-3 and TRBJ1-1; D ambiguous. The CDR3 extends over 14 amino acids. The germline V and J ends were trimmed by 6 bases and 4 bases, with 15 bases remaining between them. Germline lookup yields CDR1 SGHTA and CDR2 FQGTGA. In nucleotides, the CDR3 is TGTGCCAGCAGTCACGCAGTCGGCGTCACTGAAGCTTTCTTT. It is translated as CASSHAVGVTEAFF.

There are a few counts of this clonotype. The CDR3 DNA is TGCAGTGCTAGCGAGCAGGGGGCTTCACCCCTCCACTTT. Translating it yields CSASEQGASPLHF. J is TRBJ1-6 and V is TRBV20-1; 8 bases map to TRBD1. J gave up 9 bases and V 3 bases, and 4 bases lay outside the gene matches. The germline V gene has CDR1 DFQATT and CDR2 SNEGSKA (reference sequence). The CDR3 sequence is 13 residues long.

This clonotype was counted only a few times. The V call is TRBV4-1, the J call TRBJ2-3, with D uncertain. This CDR3 has 14 amino acids. Germline loops: CDR1 MGHRA, CDR2 YSYEKL. Trimming removed 3 bases at V and 6 bases at J, with 13 bases between. The CDR3 region is CASSQVLETDTQYF. The CDR3 bases are TGCGCCAGCAGCCAGGTTCTAGAGACGGATACGCAGTATTTT.

The rearrangement links TRBV20-1 to TRBJ2-7; the D gene could be TRBD1 or TRBD2 (5 bases each). The germline gives CDR1 DFQATT, CDR2 SNEGSKA (reference sequence). The CDR3 is 11 residues long. Trimming pared 6 bases from V and 6 bases from J, leaving 12 bases between. CDR3 DNA: TGCAGTGCCCTAGGGACGATCGAGCAGTACTTC. This encodes CSALGTIEQYF.

The sample holds a few counts of this clonotype. V and J are TRBV29-1 and TRBJ2-7; D may be TRBD1 or TRBD2 (5 bases each). CDR1 and CDR2 from the germline V gene are SQVTM and ANQGSEA. There are 12 residues in the CDR3. V was trimmed by 5 bases and J by 2 bases, leaving 10 bases between them. The CDR3 reads CSVLMGAYEQYF. CDR3 in DNA: TGCAGCGTTCTTATGGGGGCCTACGAGCAGTACTTC.

This clonotype was seen a handful of times. This chain links TRBV12-1 with TRBJ2-7; the D call TRBD2 from the table was never checked on the DNA. TRBV12-1 is an annotated pseudogene. The CDR3 covers 15 residues. CDR3 sequence (DNA): TGTGCCAGCAGCTTTGTACTAGCCGCCCCCTACGAGCAGTACTTC. Its protein is CASSFVLAAPYEQYF.

This CDR3 is CATSRRHASYEQYF. The CDR3 DNA sequence: TGTGCCACCAGCAGAAGACATGCCAGCTACGAGCAGTACTTC. The gene calls are TRBV15 and TRBJ2-7; D call uncertain. CDR3 length: 14 residues. With 2 bases removed from V and 3 bases from J, the gap between germline ends came to 11 bases. CDR1 LNHNV and CDR2 YYDKDF come from the germline V gene (reference sequence).

This clonotype was recorded a few times. The V gene is TRBV25-1, the J gene TRBJ2-7; no clear D. The CDR3 has 13 amino acids. V lost 4 bases and J lost 2, with 9 bases in between. Germline V CDR1 and CDR2: MGHDK, SYGVNS. CDR3 protein: CASSGQSTYEQYF. CDR3 sequence (DNA): TGTGCCAGCAGTGGCCAGTCCACCTACGAGCAGTACTTC.

This clonotype was seen repeatedly, ten times or more. The chain recombines TRBV2 with TRBJ2-5; a weak D match, TRBD2 (5 bases). V lost 5 bases and J lost 2, with 9 bases in between. CDR3 size: 13 residues. Germline CDR1 SNHLY, CDR2 FYNNEI. As DNA, the CDR3 is TGTGCCAGCAGTCCGGACTGGCAAGAGACCCAGTACTTC. Protein: CASSPDWQETQYF. Variable domain in full (rest from reference TRBV2 and TRBJ2-5): EPEVTQTPSHQVTQMGQEVILRCVPISNHLYFYWYRQILGQKVEFLVSFYNNEISEKSEIFDDQFSVERPDGSNFTLKIRSTKLEDSAMYFCASSPDWQETQYFGPGTRLLVL.

This clonotype was detected only a few times. V and J are TRBV20-1 and TRBJ2-1; maybe TRBD2 (6 bases). Trimming took off 3 bases at V and 0 bases at J, with 9 bases between the two ends. The germline gives CDR1 DFQATT, CDR2 SNEGSKA (reference sequence). The CDR3 sequence is 14 residues long. The CDR3 is CSASWTTSYNEQFF. CDR3 nucleotide sequence: TGCAGTGCTAGCTGGACTACCTCCTACAATGAGCAGTTCTTC.

This clonotype was detected many times. The V call is TRBV4-1, the J call TRBJ2-1; 7 bases line up with TRBD2. CDR3 size: 15 residues. V shed 0 bases and J 6 bases; nucleotides not matched to a gene: 5. Germline CDR1 MGHRA, CDR2 YSYEKL. The CDR3 DNA reads TGCGCCAGCAGCCAAGAGATGGGGGAGGGCAATGAGCAGTTCTTC. It is translated as CASSQEMGEGNEQFF.

The table lists this clonotype with a few counts. In nucleotides, the CDR3 is TGTGCCAGCACGCCTAACTATGGCTACACCTTC. Translation gives CASTPNYGYTF. J is TRBJ1-2 and V is TRBV2; D call uncertain. Germline V gene lookup returns CDR1 SNHLY and CDR2 FYNNEI. CDR3 length: 11 amino acids. The V and J ends lost 7 bases and 0 bases respectively, with 3 bases between them.

V is TRBV20-1 and J is TRBJ2-3; tentatively, D is TRBD1 (5 bases). Trimming removed 2 bases from V and 2 bases from J, with 11 bases in between. The CDR3 totals 14 residues. Germline-derived CDR1 and CDR2 are DFQATT and SNEGSKA (reference sequence). CDR3 loop: CSARMTEYTDTQYF. The CDR3 bases are TGCAGTGCTAGAATGACAGAATACACAGATACGCAGTATTTT.